This T cell receptor beta chain came from a study of OX40 agonist ivuxolimab in advanced cancers. Study overall: Patients received ivuxolimab, an agonistic anti-OX40 (CD134) antibody. The study enrolled dose-escalation patients with hepatocellular carcinoma, melanoma, renal cell or head and neck cancer. Under the entry rules, prior anti-PD-1, anti-PD-L1 or anti-CTLA-4 therapy was allowed, and about 40% had some.

Per germline, CDR1 SNHLY and CDR2 FYNNEI. Trimming left V 6 bases short and J 2 bases short, with 9 bases between. CDR3 length equals 13 residues. Generated by immunoSEQ multiplex PCR, the TCRdb table keeps only in-frame clones and is missing some. The sample has roughly 8,700 clones, 90% seen once. The chain couples TRBV2 to TRBJ2-3; no reliable D call. Sample: CD4+ or CD8+ T cells sorted from blood, taken in a trial of the OX40 agonist ivuxolimab. The sequence was obtained from an adult with an advanced solid tumor such as melanoma, head and neck, liver or kidney cancer. CDR3 in DNA: TGTGCCAGCAGGGACGGATTCACAGATACGCAGTATTTT. It translates to CASRDGFTDTQYF.